The rows below give T cell receptor beta chains drawn from one sample of a study of spatial heterogeneity in lung cancer. Via MiXCR, TCRdb re-called the 5' RACE reads, giving one row per CDR3 protein. The sample lists approximately 56,000 distinct CDR3 sequences, roughly 7.4% occurring once. The specimen comprised PBMCs, sampled at follow-up. The receptors were gathered from a female donor with early-stage non-small cell lung cancer. Both conserved end residues are part of each CDR3. Each record gives: clone size, D gene, V gene, J gene, CDR3 DNA, CDR3 protein. D genes are given only for firm matches. A clone size is listed for some rows: how often the clone was seen (once, few, many), or a class if it is expanded.

.	.	TRBV20-1	TRBJ2-3	TGCAGTGCCCCCAGGGTAGATACGCAGTATTTT	CSAPRVDTQYF
.	.	TRBV28	TRBJ2-7	TGTGCCAGCAGCTCGGGCCTTTGGGAGCAGTACTTC	CASSSGLWEQYF
few	.	TRBV7-9	TRBJ1-3	TGTGCCAGCAGTACCGGGACAACTGGAAACACCATATATTTT	CASSTGTTGNTIYF
many	.	TRBV9	TRBJ1-2	TGTGCCAGCAGCGCAACAGATCTCGGAGGCTACACCTTC	CASSATDLGGYTF
.	.	TRBV12-3/TRBV12-4	TRBJ1-5	TGTGCCAGCAGCCCTAAGACGAATCAGCCCCAGCATTTT	CASSPKTNQPQHF
few	.	TRBV29-1	TRBJ1-2	TGCAGCGCCGACCCAGGGGGCTACACCTTC	CSADPGGYTF
many	.	TRBV29-1	TRBJ2-5	TGCAGCGTTCTACGACAGGAGGAGACCCAGTACTTC	CSVLRQEETQYF
.	.	TRBV2	TRBJ1-5	TGTGCCAGCAGTGAGTTCGGAAATAGCAATCAGCCCCAGCATTTT	CASSEFGNSNQPQHF
.	TRBD2	TRBV2	TRBJ2-7	TGTGCCAGCACCTCGGGGGGCTCCTACGAGCAGTACTTC	CASTSGGSYEQYF
.	.	TRBV12-5	TRBJ2-7	TGTGCTAGTGGTCTCTCCTTCTACGAGCAGTACTTC	CASGLSFYEQYF
many	.	TRBV7-9	TRBJ2-3	TGTGCCAGCAGCTCGGACTCGGATACGCAGTATTTT	CASSSDSDTQYF
.	.	TRBV20-1	TRBJ1-1	TGCAGTGCTGCCCCCGGGGCGCGAGAAGCTTTCTTT	CSAAPGAREAFF
many	TRBD1	TRBV4-2	TRBJ1-6	TGTGCCAGCAGCCCGGACAGGCAGAGCTCCTATAATTCACCCCTCCACTTT	CASSPDRQSSYNSPLHF